A selection of T cell receptor beta chains follows, all from one sample in a study of metastatic and nonmetastatic thyroid tumors. TCRdb re-analyzed the PCR reads using MiXCR. This sample has about 33,000 clones, with roughly a sixth found just once. Source material: blood. The source is a male donor with papillary thyroid cancer or a benign thyroid nodule (not recorded which). Some clones in this sample may be carry-over from other donors' samples. Each CDR3 is given with its conserved first and last residue. A D gene is named only where the DNA matches it firmly. Not all rows give a size; the values are once, few, many and, for expanded clones, a class.

J gene,V gene,D gene,clone size,CDR3 protein,CDR3 DNA
TRBJ1-6,TRBV7-8,NA,many,CASSLVGQANSPLHF,TGTGCCAGCAGCTTAGTCGGGCAGGCTAATTCACCCCTCCACTTT
TRBJ1-5,TRBV2,NA,many,CASSEARGFSNQPQHF,TGTGCCAGCAGTGAAGCGAGAGGTTTTAGCAATCAGCCCCAGCATTTT
TRBJ1-2,TRBV5-1,NA,NA,CASSYSEHPGGYTF,TGCGCCAGCAGCTACAGTGAGCACCCTGGTGGCTACACATTC
TRBJ2-5,TRBV12-3/TRBV12-4,TRBD1,many,CASRNSGGYGETQYF,TGTGCCAGCAGGAACTCAGGGGGCTATGGAGAGACCCAGTACTTC
TRBJ1-2,TRBV24-1,TRBD1,many,CATSDFDRGLGNYGYTF,TGTGCCACCAGTGATTTTGACAGGGGGCTGGGTAACTATGGCTACACCTTC
TRBJ2-1,TRBV19,NA,few,CATSRDSPYNEQFF,TGTGCCACTAGCCGCGATAGTCCCTACAATGAGCAGTTCTTC
TRBJ1-1,TRBV2,NA,few,CASKGRGTKNTEAFF,TGTGCCAGCAAGGGTCGGGGAACTAAGAACACTGAAGCTTTCTTT
TRBJ2-7,TRBV19,TRBD2,NA,CASSYRLAGKYEQYF,TGTGCCAGCAGTTACCGACTAGCGGGAAAGTACGAGCAGTACTTC
TRBJ2-7,TRBV6-1,NA,NA,CATRTSPSYEQYF,TGTGCCACCAGGACTTCGCCCTCCTACGAGCAGTACTTC
TRBJ2-1,TRBV28,NA,few,CASSLGPLRHYNEQFF,TGTGCCAGCAGTTTAGGGCCCCTTAGACATTACAATGAGCAGTTCTTC
TRBJ2-3,TRBV28,NA,few,CASRLSGSTDTQYF,TGTGCCAGCAGATTGAGCGGTAGCACAGATACGCAGTATTTT
TRBJ1-6,TRBV19,NA,few,CASSPRGDSPLHF,TGTGCCAGTAGTCCGAGGGGGGATTCACCCCTCCACTTT
TRBJ1-6,TRBV18,NA,many,CASSPGGNSPLHF,TGTGCCAGCTCACCAGGGGGGAATTCACCCCTCCACTTT
TRBJ1-1,TRBV5-1,NA,many,CASSLDGLSTEAFF,TGCGCCAGCAGCTTGGATGGACTCAGCACTGAAGCTTTCTTT
TRBJ1-3,TRBV11-2,NA,few,CASSWTGGSNTIYF,TGCGCCAGCAGCTGGACGGGGGGCTCAAACACCATATATTTT
TRBJ2-7,TRBV2,NA,NA,CASSELFSSMYF,TGTGCCAGCAGTGAATTGTTCTCGAGTATGTACTTC